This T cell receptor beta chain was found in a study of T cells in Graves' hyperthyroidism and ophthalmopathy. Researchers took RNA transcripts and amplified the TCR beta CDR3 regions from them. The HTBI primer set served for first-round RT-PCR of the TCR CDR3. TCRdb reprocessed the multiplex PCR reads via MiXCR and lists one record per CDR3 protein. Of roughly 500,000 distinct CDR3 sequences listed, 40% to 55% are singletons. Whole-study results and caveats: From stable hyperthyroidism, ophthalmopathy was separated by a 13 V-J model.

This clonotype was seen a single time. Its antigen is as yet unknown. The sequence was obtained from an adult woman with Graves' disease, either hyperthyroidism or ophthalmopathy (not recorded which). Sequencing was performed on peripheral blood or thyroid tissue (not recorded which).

The CDR3 is CAISFFRGETQYF. The CDR3 coding sequence is TGTGCCATCAGTTTTTTCCGCGGGGAGACCCAGTACTTC. The chain has TRBV10-3 and TRBJ2-5; D is possibly TRBD2 (5 bases). Trimming removed 5 bases from V and 5 bases from J, with 12 bases in between. CDR1 and CDR2 (germline): ENHRY, SYGVKD. CDR3 length: 13 amino acids.